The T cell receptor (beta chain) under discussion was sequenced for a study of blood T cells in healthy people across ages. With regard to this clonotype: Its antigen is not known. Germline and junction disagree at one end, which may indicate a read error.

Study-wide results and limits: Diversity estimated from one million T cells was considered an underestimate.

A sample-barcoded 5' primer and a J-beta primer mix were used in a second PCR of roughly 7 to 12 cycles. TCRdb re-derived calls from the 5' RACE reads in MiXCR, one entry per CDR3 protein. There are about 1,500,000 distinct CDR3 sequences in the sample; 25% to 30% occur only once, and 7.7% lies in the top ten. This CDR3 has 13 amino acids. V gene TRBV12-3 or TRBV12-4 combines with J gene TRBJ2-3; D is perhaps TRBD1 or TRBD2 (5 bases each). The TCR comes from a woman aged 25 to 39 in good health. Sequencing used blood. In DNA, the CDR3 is TGTGCCAGCACGCAAGGGGAGAGGGATATGCAGTATTTT. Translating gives CASTQGERDMQYF.